The 9 T cell receptor beta chains below all came from one sample that was sequenced in a study of human T cells and chemical hapten exposure. TCRdb ran MiXCR on the RACE reads and lists one entry per CDR3 protein. The sample carries 55,000 to 75,000 distinct CDR3 sequences, about 6.5% recorded once. The time point here: healthy volunteer bleed at 6 weeks. From whole blood left unfractionated, total RNA was extracted. Source material: whole blood. The receptors stem from a female donor in good health. Some clones in this sample may be carry-over from other donors' samples.

This clonotype was observed a handful of times. The rearrangement uses TRBV28 and TRBJ1-1; TRBD1 matches at 7 bases. Germline-derived CDR1 and CDR2 are MDHEN and SYDVKM. The CDR3 is made up of 15 amino acids. After removal of 3 bases from V and 6 bases from J, the junction contained 10 bases not matched to a gene. This CDR3 reads CASSFGTGARAEAFF. The CDR3 nucleotides are TGTGCCAGCAGTTTTGGAACAGGGGCGAGGGCTGAAGCTTTCTTT.

The chain couples TRBV12-3 or TRBV12-4 to TRBJ2-7; 7 positions match TRBD1. This CDR3 is built from 15 residues. The V segment lost 6 bases and the J segment 4 bases; nucleotides outside the gene matches: 12. The CDR3 nucleotides read TGTGCCAGCAGAACCGACAGGGCGTTGGGGTACGAGCAGTACTTC. Encoded protein: CASRTDRALGYEQYF.

This clonotype was recorded at least ten times. The V gene is TRBV3-1, the J gene TRBJ2-6; TRBD2 matches at 8 bases. The V and J ends lost 0 bases and 0 bases, in that order; junction bases with no gene match: 13. Germline CDR1 reads LGHDT; CDR2 reads YNNKEL (reference sequence). The CDR3 consists of 21 residues. CDR3 DNA: TGTGCCAGCAGCCAAGATAATGTCCGTTGGGCGGGAGGCTCTGGGGCCAACGTCCTGACTTTC. Its protein is CASSQDNVRWAGGSGANVLTF.

This clonotype was detected many times. V gene TRBV4-3 combines with J gene TRBJ1-1; 10 positions agree with TRBD1. The V and J ends lost 0 bases and 1 base, in that order; junction bases with no gene match: 8. This CDR3 spans 18 amino acids. Germline lookup yields CDR1 LGHNA and CDR2 YSLEER. The CDR3 protein is CASSQEGTGVLQNTEAFF. In DNA form, the CDR3 reads TGCGCCAGCAGCCAAGAAGGGACAGGGGTTCTCCAGAACACTGAAGCTTTCTTT.

This clonotype was recorded many times. The rearrangement links TRBV20-1 to TRBJ2-1; the match to TRBD1 covers 7 bases. Germline CDR1 reads DFQATT; CDR2 reads SNEGSKA (reference sequence). The length of the CDR3 is 15 residues. The J segment lost 2 bases and the V segment lost 5 bases, leaving 9 bases of the junction unmatched. The CDR3 is CSAPTDRQAYNEQFF. DNA of the CDR3: TGCAGTGCTCCAACGGACAGGCAAGCCTACAATGAGCAGTTCTTC.

This clonotype occurred many times. The chain has TRBV7-2 and TRBJ2-3; tentatively, D is TRBD2 (6 bases). The V gene's germline CDR1 is SGHTA and CDR2 FQGNSA. Trimming took 6 bases from V and 4 from J, leaving 14 bases between them. This CDR3 spans 14 amino acids. The CDR3 DNA reads TGTGCCAGCAGTTCCCGACTAGGGGCAGATACGCAGTATTTT. Its protein is CASSSRLGADTQYF. Looking up the rest from reference TRBV7-2 and TRBJ2-3 gives the full variable domain: GAGVSQSPSNKVTEKGKDVELRCDPISGHTALYWYRQSLGQGLEFLIYFQGNSAPDKSGLPSDRFSAERTGGSVSTLTIQRTQQEDSAVYLCASSSRLGADTQYFGPGTRLTVL.

This clonotype was counted at least ten times. The rearrangement links TRBV4-3 to TRBJ1-3, with no clear D. The CDR3 has 13 residues. Germline CDR1 reads LGHNA; CDR2 reads YSLEER. Deletions cut 1 base from V and 0 bases from J, with 1 base between. The CDR3 region is CASSQASGNTIYF. The DNA of the CDR3 is TGCGCCAGCAGCCAAGCCTCTGGAAACACCATATATTTT.

This clonotype was detected only a few times. This chain links TRBV20-1 with TRBJ2-5; the D gene is possibly TRBD2 (5 bases). CDR1 DFQATT and CDR2 SNEGSKA come from the germline V gene (reference sequence). There are 14 residues in the CDR3. Trimming shortened V by 6 bases and J by 0 bases, and 14 bases separated the two germline ends. The CDR3 bases are TGCAGTGCCTGGAGTCCTAGCCACCAAGAGACCCAGTACTTC. Amino acid sequence: CSAWSPSHQETQYF.

The chain uses TRBV5-4 and TRBJ1-1; a possible D gene is TRBD1 (6 bases). V was shortened by 3 bases and J by 1 base, with 10 bases between the two germline ends. The CDR3 spans 14 residues. Germline V gene sequence: CDR1 SGHNT, CDR2 YYREEE (reference sequence). The CDR3 coding sequence is TGTGCCAGCAGCTCCGGGGGCCAGAACACTGAAGCTTTCTTT. It specifies CASSSGGQNTEAFF.